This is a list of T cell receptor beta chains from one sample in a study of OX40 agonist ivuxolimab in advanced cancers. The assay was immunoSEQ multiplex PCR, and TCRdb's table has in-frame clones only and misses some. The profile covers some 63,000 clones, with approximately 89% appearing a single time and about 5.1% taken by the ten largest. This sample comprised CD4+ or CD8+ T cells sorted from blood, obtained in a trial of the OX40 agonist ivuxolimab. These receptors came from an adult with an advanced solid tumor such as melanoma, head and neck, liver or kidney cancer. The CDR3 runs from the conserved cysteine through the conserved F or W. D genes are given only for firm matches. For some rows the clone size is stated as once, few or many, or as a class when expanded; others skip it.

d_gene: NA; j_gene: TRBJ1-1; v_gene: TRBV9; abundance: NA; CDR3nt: TGTGCCAGCAGCGCGAATATCAGGCGAACTGAAGCTTTCTTT; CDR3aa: CASSANIRRTEAFF
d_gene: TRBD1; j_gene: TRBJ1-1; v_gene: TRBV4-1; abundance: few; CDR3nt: TGCGCCAGCAGCCAAGGACAGGGTTATAGGACTGCTGAAGCTTTCTTT; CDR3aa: CASSQGQGYRTAEAFF
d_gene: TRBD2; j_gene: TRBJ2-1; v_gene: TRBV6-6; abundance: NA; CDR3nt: TGTGCCAGCAGCCCCGGACTAGCGGTTAATGAGCAGTTCTTC; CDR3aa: CASSPGLAVNEQFF
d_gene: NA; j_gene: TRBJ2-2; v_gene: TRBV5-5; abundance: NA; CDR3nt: TGTGCCAGCAGCTTGATCGGGACCCAAAACACCGGGGAGCTGTTTTTT; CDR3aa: CASSLIGTQNTGELFF
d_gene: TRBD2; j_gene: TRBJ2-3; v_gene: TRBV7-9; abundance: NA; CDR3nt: TGTGCCAGCAGCTTCCGGACTAGCGGGGAGACAACAGATACGCAGTATTTT; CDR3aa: CASSFRTSGETTDTQYF
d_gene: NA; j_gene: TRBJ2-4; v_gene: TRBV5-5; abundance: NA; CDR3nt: TGTGCCAGCAGCGAACAGGGCGCGAACATTCAGTACTTC; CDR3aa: CASSEQGANIQYF
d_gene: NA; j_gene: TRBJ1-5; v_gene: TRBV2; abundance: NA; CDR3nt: TGTGCCAGCAGGGGAAGCATGAGAGGCAATCAGCCCCAGCATTTT; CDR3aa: CASRGSMRGNQPQHF
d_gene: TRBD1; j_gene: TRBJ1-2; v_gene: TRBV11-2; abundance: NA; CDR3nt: TGTGCCAGCAGCTTAGTCGCTCAGGGGGCCATTCGGGGCTACACCTTC; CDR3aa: CASSLVAQGAIRGYTF
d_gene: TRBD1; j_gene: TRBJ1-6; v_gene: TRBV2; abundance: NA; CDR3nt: TGTGCCAGCTTAAGGGACAGGGATAATTCACCCCTCCACTTT; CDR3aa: CASLRDRDNSPLHF
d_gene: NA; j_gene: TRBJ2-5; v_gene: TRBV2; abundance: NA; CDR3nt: TGTGCCAGCAGCCGGAGGGGGGGGGCCGGAGAGACCCAGTACTTC; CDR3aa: CASSRRGGAGETQYF
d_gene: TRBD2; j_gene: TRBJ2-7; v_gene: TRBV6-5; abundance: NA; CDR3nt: TGTGCCACCAGAGGACTAGCGGGAACCTACGAGCAGTACTTC; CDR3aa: CATRGLAGTYEQYF
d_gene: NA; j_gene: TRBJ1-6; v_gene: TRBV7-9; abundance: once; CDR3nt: TGTGCCAGCAGCGTAGGGATCTTCGGTTCACCCCTCCACTTT; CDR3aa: CASSVGIFGSPLHF
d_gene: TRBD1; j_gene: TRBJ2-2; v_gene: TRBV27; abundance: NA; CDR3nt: TGTGCCAGCAGTTTCGGGACAGGGCCAGTGAACACCGGGGAGCTGTTTTTT; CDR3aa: CASSFGTGPVNTGELFF
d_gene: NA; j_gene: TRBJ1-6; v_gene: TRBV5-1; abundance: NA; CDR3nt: TGCGCCAGCAGCTTGAATACGGTAATTAATTCACCCCTCCACTTT; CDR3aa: CASSLNTVINSPLHF
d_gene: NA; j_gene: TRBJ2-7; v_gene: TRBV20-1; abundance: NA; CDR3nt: TGCAGTGCTAGAGTGGGCTACGAGCAGTACTTC; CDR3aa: CSARVGYEQYF
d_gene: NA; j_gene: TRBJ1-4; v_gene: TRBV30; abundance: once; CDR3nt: TGTGCCTGCCAAGATAGACAGAGAGAAAAACTGTTTTTT; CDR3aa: CACQDRQREKLFF
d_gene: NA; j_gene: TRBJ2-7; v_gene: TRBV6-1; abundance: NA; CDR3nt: TGTGCCAGCAGTGAGAATGAGAGTCGCGAGCAGTACTTC; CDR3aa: CASSENESREQYF
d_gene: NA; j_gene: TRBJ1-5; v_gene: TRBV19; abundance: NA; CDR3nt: TGTGCCAGTAGTATGACCCCCCCAGGGCCCCAGCATTTT; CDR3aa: CASSMTPPGPQHF
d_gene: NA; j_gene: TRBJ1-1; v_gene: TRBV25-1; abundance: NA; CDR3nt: TGTGCCACTCTAGGGGTAGGGATCACTGAAGCTTTCTTT; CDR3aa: CATLGVGITEAFF